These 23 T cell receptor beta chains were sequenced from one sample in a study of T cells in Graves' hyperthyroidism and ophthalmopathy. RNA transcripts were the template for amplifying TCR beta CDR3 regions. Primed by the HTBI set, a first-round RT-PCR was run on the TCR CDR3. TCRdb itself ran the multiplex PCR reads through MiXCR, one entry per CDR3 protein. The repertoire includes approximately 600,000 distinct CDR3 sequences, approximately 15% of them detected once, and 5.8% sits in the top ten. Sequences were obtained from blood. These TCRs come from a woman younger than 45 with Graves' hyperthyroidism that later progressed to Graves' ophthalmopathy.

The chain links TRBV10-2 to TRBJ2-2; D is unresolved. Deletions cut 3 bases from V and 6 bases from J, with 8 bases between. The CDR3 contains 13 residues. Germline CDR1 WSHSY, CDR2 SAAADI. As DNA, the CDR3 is TGCGCCAGCAGTGAAGGTGGGCCCGGGGAGCTGTTTTTT. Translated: CASSEGGPGELFF.

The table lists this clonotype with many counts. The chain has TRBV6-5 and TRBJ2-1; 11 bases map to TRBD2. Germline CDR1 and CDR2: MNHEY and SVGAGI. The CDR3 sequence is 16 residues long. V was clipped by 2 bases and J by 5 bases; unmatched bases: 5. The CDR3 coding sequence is TGTGCCAGCAGTTACCGGACTAGCGGGTCAGACAATGAGCAGTTCTTC. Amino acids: CASSYRTSGSDNEQFF.

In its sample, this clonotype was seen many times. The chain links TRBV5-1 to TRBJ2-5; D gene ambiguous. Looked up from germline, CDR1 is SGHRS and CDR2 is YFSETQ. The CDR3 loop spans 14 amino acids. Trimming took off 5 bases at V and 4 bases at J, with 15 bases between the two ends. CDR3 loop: CASSSPGSGETQYF. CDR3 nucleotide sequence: TGCGCCAGCAGTTCCCCAGGTTCGGGAGAGACCCAGTACTTC. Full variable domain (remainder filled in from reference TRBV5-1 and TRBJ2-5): KAGVTQTPRYLIKTRGQQVTLSCSPISGHRSVSWYQQTPGQGLQFLFEYFSETQRNKGNFPGRFSGRQFSNSRSEMNVSTLELGDSALYLCASSSPGSGETQYFGPGTRLLVL.

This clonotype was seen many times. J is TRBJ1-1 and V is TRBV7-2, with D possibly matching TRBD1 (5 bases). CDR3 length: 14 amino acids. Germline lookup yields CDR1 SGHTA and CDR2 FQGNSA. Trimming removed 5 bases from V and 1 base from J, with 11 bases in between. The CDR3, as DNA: TGTGCCAGCAGCCCCGGGGCACCGAACACTGAAGCTTTCTTT. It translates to CASSPGAPNTEAFF.

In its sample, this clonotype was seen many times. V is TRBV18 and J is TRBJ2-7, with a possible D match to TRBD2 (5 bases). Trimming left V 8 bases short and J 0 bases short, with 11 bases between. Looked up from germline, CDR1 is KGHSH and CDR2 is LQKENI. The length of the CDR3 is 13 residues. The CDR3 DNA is TGTGCCAGCAGCCCGGGGTTCTCCTACGAGCAGTACTTC. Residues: CASSPGFSYEQYF. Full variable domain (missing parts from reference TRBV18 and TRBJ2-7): NAGVMQNPRHLVRRRGQEARLRCSPMKGHSHVYWYRQLPEEGLKFMVYLQKENIIDESGMPKERFSAEFPKEGPSILRIQQVVRGDSAAYFCASSPGFSYEQYFGPGTRLTVT.

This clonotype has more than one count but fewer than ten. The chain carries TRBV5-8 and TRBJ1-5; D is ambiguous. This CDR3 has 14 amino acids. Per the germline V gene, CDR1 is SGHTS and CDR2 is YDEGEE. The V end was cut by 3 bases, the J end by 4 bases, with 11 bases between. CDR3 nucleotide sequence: TGTGCCAGCAGCTCCTGGGGAGGGAATCAGCCCCAGCATTTT. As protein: CASSSWGGNQPQHF. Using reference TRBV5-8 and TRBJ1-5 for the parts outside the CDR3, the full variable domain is EAGVTQSPTHLIKTRGQQATLRCSPISGHTSVYWYQQALGLGLQFLLWYDEGEERNRGNFPPRFSGRQFPNYSSELNVNALELEDSALYLCASSSWGGNQPQHFGDGTRLSIL.

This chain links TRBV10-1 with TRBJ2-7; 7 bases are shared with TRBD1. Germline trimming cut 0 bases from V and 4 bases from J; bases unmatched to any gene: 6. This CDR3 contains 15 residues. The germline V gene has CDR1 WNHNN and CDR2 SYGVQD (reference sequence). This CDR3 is CASSESRGGGYEQYF. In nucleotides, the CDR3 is TGCGCCAGCAGTGAGTCGAGAGGGGGCGGGTACGAGCAGTACTTC.

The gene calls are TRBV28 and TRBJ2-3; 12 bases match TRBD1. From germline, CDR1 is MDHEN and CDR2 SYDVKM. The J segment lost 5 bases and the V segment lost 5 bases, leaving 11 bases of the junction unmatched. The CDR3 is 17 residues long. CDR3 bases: TGTGCCAGCAGTCCCACCCCGGGACAGGGGGCGGGAGATACGCAGTATTTT. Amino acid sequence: CASSPTPGQGAGDTQYF.

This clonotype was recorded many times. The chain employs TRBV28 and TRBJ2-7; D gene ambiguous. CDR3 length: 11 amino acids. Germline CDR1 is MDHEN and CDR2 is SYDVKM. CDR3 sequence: CVTGSSYEQYF. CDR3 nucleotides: TGTGTCACTGGCAGTTCCTACGAGCAGTACTTC.

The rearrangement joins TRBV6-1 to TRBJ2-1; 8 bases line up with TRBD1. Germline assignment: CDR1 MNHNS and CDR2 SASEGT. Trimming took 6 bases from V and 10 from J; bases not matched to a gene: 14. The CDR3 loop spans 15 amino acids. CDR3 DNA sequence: TGTGCCAGCAGCTTTACAGGGGGGAGGCGTACGGAGCAGTTCTTC. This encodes CASSFTGGRRTEQFF.

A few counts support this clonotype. The CDR3 here is CGGGDSNQPQHF. The CDR3 bases are TGTGGGGGAGGGGACTCGAATCAGCCCCAGCATTTT. This chain joins TRBV10-3 and TRBJ1-5; tentative D call: TRBD1 (5 bases). This CDR3 spans 12 amino acids. CDR1 is ENHRY, CDR2 SYGVKD, per germline.

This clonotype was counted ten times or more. The chain's CDR3 is CASGGEGFESLDTDTQYF. The CDR3 DNA sequence: TGTGCCAGCGGCGGGGAAGGTTTCGAATCCTTAGACACAGATACGCAGTATTTT. The J gene is TRBJ2-3, the V gene TRBV13; D is perhaps TRBD2 (6 bases). V dropped 8 bases and J dropped 2 bases, with 26 bases sitting between them. The CDR3 is 18 residues long. The germline V gene has CDR1 PRHDT and CDR2 FYEKMQ (reference sequence).

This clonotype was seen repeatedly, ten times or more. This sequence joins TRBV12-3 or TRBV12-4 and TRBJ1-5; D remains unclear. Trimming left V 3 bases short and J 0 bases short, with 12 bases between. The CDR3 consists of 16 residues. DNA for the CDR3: TGTGCCAGCAGTTTCGCGGGTCGGGGTAGCAATCAGCCCCAGCATTTT. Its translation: CASSFAGRGSNQPQHF.

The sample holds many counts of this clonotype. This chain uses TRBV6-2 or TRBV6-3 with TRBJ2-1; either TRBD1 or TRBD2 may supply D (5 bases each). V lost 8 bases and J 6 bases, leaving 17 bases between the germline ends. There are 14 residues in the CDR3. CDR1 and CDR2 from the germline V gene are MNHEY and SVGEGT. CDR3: CASRDGVLSNEQFF. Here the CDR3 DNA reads TGTGCCAGCCGGGACGGCGTTTTAAGCAATGAGCAGTTCTTC.

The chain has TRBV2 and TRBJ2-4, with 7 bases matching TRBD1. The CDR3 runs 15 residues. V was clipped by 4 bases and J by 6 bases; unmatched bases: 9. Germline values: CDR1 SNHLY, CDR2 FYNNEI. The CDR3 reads CASSAGLTGRNIQYF. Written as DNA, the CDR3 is TGTGCCAGCAGTGCCGGCCTGACAGGGAGAAACATTCAGTACTTC.

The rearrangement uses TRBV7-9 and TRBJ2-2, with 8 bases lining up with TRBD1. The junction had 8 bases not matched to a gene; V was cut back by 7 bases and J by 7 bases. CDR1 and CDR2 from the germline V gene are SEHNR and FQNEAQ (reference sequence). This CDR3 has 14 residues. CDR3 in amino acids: CASTQQGEHGELFF. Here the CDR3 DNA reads TGTGCCAGCACCCAACAGGGGGAGCACGGGGAGCTGTTTTTT.

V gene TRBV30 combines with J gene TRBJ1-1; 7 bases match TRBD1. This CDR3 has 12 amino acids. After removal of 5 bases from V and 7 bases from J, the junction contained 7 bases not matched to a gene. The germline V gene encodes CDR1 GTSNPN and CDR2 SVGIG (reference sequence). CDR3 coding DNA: TGTGCCTGGGGGAGGGGGCCCAATGAAGCTTTCTTT. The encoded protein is CAWGRGPNEAFF.

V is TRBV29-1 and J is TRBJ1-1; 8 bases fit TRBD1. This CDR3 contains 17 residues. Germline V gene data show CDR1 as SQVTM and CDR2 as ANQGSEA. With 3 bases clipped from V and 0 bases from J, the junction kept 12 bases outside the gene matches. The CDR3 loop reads CSVEDNLSGQVNTEAFF. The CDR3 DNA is TGCAGCGTTGAGGATAATTTATCGGGACAGGTGAACACTGAAGCTTTCTTT.

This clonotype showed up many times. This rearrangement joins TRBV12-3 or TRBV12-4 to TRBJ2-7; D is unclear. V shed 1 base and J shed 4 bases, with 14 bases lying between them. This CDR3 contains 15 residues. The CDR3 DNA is TGTGCCAGCAGTTTAGGTGTTGGAGCACAATACGAGCAGTACTTC. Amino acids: CASSLGVGAQYEQYF.

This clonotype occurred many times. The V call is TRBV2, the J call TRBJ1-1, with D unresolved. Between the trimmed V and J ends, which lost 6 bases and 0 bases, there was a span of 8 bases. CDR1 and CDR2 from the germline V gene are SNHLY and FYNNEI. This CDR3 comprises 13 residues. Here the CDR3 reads CASRWTLNTEAFF. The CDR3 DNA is TGTGCCAGCAGATGGACCCTGAACACTGAAGCTTTCTTT.

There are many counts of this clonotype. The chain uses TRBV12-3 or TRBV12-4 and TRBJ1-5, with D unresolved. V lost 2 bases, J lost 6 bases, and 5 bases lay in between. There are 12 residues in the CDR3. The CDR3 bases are TGTGCCAGCAGTTTAAGTAGTCAGCCCCAGCATTTT. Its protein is CASSLSSQPQHF.

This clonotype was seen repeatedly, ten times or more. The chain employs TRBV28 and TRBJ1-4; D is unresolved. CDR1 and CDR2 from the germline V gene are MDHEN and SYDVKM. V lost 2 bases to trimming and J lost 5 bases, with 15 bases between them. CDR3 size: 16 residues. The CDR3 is CASSLEGFLSNEKLFF. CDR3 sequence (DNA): TGTGCCAGCAGTTTAGAAGGGTTCCTGTCGAATGAAAAACTGTTTTTT. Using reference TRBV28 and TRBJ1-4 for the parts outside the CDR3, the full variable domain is DVKVTQSSRYLVKRTGEKVFLECVQDMDHENMFWYRQDPGLGLRLIYFSYDVKMKEKGDIPEGYSVSREKKERFSLILESASTNQTSMYLCASSLEGFLSNEKLFFGSGTQLSVL.

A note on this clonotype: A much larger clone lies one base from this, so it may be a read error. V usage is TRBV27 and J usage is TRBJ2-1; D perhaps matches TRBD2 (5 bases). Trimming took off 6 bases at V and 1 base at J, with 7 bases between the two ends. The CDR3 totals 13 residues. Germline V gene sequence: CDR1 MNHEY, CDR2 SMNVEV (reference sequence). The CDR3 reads CASRRVSYNEQFF. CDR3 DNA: TGTGCCAGCAGGAGGGTTTCCTACAATGAGCAGTTCTTC.